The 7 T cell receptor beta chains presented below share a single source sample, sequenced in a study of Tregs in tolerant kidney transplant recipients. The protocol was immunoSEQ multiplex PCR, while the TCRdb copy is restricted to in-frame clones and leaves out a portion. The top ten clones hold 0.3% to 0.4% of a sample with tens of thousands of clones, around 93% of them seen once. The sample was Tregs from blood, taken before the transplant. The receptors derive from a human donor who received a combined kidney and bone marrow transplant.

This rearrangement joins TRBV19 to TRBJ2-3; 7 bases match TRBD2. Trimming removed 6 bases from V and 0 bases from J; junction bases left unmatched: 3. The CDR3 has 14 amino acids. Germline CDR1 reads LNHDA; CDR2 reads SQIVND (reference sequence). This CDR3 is CASRLAFSTDTQYF. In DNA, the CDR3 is TGTGCCAGTAGACTAGCGTTCAGCACAGATACGCAGTATTTT.

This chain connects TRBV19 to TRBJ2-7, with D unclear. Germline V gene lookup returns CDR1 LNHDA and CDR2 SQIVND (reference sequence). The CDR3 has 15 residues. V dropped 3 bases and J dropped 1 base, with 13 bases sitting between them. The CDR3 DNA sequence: TGTGCCAGTAGTATTTTAGCAGACATTTCCTACGAGCAGTACTTC. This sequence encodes CASSILADISYEQYF.

CDR3 amino acids: CASRITQGEAFF. The CDR3 coding sequence is TGTGCCAGCAGGATTACACAGGGTGAAGCTTTCTTT. The rearrangement links TRBV6-4 to TRBJ1-1, with D tentatively TRBD1 (6 bases). The length of the CDR3 is 12 residues. Trimming took off 6 bases at V and 7 bases at J, with 12 bases between the two ends. Germline loops: CDR1 MRHNA, CDR2 SNTAGT.

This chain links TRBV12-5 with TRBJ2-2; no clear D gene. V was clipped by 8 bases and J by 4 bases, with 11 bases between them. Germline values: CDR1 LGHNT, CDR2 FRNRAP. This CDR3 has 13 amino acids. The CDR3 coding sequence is TGTGCTAGTACCATAATGGGCACCGGGGAGCTGTTTTTT. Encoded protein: CASTIMGTGELFF.

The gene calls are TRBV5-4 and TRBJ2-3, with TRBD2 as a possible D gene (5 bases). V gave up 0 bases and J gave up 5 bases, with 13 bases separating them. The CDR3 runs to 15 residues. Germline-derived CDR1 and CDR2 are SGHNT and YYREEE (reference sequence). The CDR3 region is CASSLEAAVEDTQYF. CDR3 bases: TGTGCCAGCAGCTTGGAGGCAGCGGTCGAAGATACGCAGTATTTT. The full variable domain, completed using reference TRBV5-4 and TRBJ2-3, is ETGVTQSPTHLIKTRGQQVTLRCSSQSGHNTVSWYQQALGQGPQFIFQYYREEENGRGNFPPRFSGLQFPNYSSELNVNALELDDSALYLCASSLEAAVEDTQYFGPGTRLTVL.

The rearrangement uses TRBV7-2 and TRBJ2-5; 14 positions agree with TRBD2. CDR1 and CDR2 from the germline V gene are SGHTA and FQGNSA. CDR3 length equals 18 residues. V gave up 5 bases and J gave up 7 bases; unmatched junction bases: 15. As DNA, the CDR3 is TGTGCCAGCAGCCCCCCCCAGACTAGCGGGAGGGGACGTTGGACCCAGTACTTC. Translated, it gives CASSPPQTSGRGRWTQYF.

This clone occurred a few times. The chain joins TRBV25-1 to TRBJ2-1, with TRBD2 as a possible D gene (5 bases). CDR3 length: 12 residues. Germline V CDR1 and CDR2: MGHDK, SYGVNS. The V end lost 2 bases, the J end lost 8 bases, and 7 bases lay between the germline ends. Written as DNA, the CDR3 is TGTGCCAGCAGTGAACCGCGGGATGAGCAGTTCTTC. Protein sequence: CASSEPRDEQFF.